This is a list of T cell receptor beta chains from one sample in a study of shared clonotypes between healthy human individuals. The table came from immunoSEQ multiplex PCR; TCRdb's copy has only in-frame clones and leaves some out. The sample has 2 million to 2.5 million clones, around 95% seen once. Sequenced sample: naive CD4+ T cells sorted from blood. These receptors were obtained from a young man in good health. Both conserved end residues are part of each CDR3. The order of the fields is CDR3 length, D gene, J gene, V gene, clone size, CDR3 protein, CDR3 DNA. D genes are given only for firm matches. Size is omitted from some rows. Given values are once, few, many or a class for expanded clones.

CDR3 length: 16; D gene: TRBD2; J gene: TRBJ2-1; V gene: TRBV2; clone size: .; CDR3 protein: CASSDRLAGVHNEQFF; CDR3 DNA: TGTGCCAGCAGTGATAGGTTAGCGGGAGTCCACAATGAGCAGTTCTTC
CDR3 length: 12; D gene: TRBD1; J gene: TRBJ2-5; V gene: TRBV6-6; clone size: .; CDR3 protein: CASGQGLETQYF; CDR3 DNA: TGTGCCAGCGGACAGGGTTTGGAGACCCAGTACTTC
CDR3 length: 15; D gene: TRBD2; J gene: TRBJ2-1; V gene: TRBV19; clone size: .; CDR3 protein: CASSTWTSGDNEQFF; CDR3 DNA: TGTGCCAGTAGTACATGGACTAGCGGGGACAATGAGCAGTTCTTC
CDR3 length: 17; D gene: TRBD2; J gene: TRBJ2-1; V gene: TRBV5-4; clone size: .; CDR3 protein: CASSLASGANLGDEQFF; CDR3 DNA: TGTGCCAGCAGCTTGGCCAGCGGGGCAAACTTAGGGGATGAGCAGTTCTTC
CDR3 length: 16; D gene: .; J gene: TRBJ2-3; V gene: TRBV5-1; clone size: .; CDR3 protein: CASSLEQGRVTDTQYF; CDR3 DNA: TGCGCCAGCAGCTTGGAACAGGGGAGGGTCACAGATACGCAGTATTTT
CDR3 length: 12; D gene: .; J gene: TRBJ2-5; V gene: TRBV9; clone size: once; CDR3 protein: CASSAIQETQYF; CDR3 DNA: TGTGCCAGCAGCGCGATACAAGAGACCCAGTACTTC
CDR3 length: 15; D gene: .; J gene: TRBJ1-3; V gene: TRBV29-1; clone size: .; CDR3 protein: CSVVRDTGSGNTIYF; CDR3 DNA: TGCAGCGTTGTCCGGGACACTGGCTCTGGAAACACCATATATTTT
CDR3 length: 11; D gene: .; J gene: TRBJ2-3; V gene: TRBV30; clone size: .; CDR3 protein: CAWSVSDTQYF; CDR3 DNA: TGTGCCTGGAGTGTTTCCGATACGCAGTATTTT
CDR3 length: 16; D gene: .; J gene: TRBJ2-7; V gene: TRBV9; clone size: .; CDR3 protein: CASSVGTGTALTEQYF; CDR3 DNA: TGTGCCAGCAGCGTCGGGACCGGGACCGCATTAACCGAGCAGTACTTC
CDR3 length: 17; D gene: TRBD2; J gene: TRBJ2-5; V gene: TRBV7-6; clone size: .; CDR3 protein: CASSFTSGGASKETQYF; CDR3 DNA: TGTGCCAGCAGCTTCACTAGCGGAGGGGCCTCTAAAGAGACCCAGTACTTC
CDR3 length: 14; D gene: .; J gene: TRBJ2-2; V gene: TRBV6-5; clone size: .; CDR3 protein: CASSYRRNTGELFF; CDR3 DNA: TGTGCCAGCAGTTACAGGAGGAACACCGGGGAGCTGTTTTTT
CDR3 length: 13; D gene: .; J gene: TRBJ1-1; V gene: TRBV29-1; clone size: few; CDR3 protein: CSVQQLMNTEAFF; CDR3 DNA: TGCAGCGTTCAGCAGTTAATGAACACTGAAGCTTTCTTT
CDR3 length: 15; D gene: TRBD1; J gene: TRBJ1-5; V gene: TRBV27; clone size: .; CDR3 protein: CASSSPSDRNQPQHF; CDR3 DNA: TGTGCCAGCAGTTCCCCCTCGGACAGGAATCAGCCCCAGCATTTT
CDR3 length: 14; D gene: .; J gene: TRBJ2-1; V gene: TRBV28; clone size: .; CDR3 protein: CASSWGPSYNEQFF; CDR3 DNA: TGTGCCAGCAGCTGGGGGCCAAGCTACAATGAGCAGTTCTTC
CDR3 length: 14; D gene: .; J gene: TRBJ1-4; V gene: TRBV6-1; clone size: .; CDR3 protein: CASRETGQNEKLFF; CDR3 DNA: TGTGCCAGCAGGGAGACAGGACAGAATGAAAAACTGTTTTTT
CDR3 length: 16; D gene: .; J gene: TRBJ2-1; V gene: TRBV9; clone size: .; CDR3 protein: CASSVGPGSSYNEQFF; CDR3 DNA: TGTGCCAGCAGCGTAGGACCGGGGAGCTCCTACAATGAGCAGTTCTTC
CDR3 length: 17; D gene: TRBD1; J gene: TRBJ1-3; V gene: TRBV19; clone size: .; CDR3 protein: CASSWRGQGVSGNTIYF; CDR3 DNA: TGTGCCAGTAGCTGGCGCGGACAGGGAGTCTCTGGAAACACCATATATTTT
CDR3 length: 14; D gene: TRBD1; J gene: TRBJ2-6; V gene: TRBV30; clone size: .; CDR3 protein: CAWTGQAGANVLTF; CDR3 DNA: TGTGCCTGGACTGGACAGGCTGGGGCCAACGTCCTGACTTTC
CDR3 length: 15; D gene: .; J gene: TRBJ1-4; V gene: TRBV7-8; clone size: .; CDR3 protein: CASSPGVATNEKLFF; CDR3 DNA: TGTGCCAGCAGTCCGGGCGTAGCAACTAATGAAAAACTGTTTTTT
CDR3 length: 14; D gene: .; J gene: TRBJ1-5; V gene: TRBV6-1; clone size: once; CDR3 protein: CASREMGTSQPQHF; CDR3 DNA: TGTGCCAGCAGGGAAATGGGGACAAGTCAGCCCCAGCATTTT
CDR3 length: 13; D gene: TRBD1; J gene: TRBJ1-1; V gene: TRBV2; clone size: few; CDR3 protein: CASTQGVNTEAFF; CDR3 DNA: TGTGCCAGCACTCAGGGGGTGAACACTGAAGCTTTCTTT
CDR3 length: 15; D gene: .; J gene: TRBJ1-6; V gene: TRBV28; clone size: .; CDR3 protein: CASSFPTSTNSPLHF; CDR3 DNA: TGTGCCAGCAGTTTCCCCACTTCTACTAATTCACCCCTCCACTTT
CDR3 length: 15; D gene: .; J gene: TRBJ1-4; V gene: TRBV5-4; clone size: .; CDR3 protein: CASSLRAQGYEKLFF; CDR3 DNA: TGTGCCAGCAGCTTGAGGGCCCAGGGGTATGAAAAACTGTTTTTT
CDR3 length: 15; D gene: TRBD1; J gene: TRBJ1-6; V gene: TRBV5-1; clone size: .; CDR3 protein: CASSVPGQGVSPLHF; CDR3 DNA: TGCGCCAGCAGCGTTCCGGGACAGGGAGTTTCACCCCTCCACTTT
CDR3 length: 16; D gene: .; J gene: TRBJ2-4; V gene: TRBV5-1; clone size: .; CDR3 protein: CASSPDIGLAKNIQYF; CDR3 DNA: TGCGCCAGCAGCCCAGACATAGGGTTAGCCAAAAACATTCAGTACTTC
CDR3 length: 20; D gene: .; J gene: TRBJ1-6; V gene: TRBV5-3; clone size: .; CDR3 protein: CARSLAAAASKSSYNSPLHF; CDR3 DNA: TGTGCCAGAAGCTTGGCCGCGGCAGCGTCGAAGAGCTCCTATAATTCACCCCTCCACTTT
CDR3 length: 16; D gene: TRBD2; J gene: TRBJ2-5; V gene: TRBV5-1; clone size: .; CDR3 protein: CASSLAGREGQETQYF; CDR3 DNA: TGCGCCAGCAGCTTGGCCGGAAGGGAGGGCCAAGAGACCCAGTACTTC
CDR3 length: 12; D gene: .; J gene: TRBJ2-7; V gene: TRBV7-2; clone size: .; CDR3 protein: CASADPLDEQYF; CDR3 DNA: TGTGCCAGCGCCGACCCCTTGGACGAGCAGTACTTC
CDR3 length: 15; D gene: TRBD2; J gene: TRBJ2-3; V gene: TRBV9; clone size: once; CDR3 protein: CASSVTSGRGDTQYF; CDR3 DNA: TGTGCCAGCAGCGTGACTAGCGGGAGGGGAGATACGCAGTATTTT
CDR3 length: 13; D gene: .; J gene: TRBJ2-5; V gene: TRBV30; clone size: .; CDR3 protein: CAWSGIIGETQYF; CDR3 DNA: TGTGCCTGGAGCGGGATAATCGGGGAGACCCAGTACTTC
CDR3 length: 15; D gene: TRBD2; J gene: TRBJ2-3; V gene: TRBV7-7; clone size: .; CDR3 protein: CASSRTSGGTDTQYF; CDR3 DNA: TGTGCTAGCAGCCGGACTAGCGGGGGGACAGATACGCAGTATTTT
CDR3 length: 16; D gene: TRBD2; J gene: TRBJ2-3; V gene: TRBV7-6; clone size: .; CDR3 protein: CASSRGAGGGPDTQYF; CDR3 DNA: TGTGCCAGCAGCCGAGGAGCGGGGGGAGGGCCAGATACGCAGTATTTT
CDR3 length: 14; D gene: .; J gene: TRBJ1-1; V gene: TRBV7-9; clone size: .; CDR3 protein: CASRKKGLNTEAFF; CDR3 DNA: TGTGCCAGCAGGAAAAAGGGGTTGAACACTGAAGCTTTCTTT
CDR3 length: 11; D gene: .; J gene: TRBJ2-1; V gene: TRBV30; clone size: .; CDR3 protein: CAWRNIHVRFF; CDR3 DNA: TGTGCCTGGAGGAACATACACGTGCGGTTCTTC
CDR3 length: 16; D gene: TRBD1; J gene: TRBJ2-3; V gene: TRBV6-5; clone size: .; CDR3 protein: CASSYLRGQGADTQYF; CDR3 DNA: TGTGCCAGCAGTTACCTTCGGGGACAGGGGGCAGATACGCAGTATTTT
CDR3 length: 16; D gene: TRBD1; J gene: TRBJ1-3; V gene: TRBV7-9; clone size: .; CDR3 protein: CASSWDRGLRGNTIYF; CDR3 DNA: TGTGCCAGCAGCTGGGACAGGGGCTTGAGGGGAAACACCATATATTTT
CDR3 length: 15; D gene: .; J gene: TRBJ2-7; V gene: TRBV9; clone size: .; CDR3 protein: CASSPRTAGNYEQYF; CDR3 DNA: TGTGCCAGCAGCCCCCGGACAGCAGGTAATTACGAGCAGTACTTC
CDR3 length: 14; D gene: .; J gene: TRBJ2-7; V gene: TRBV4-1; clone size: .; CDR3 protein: CASRLRELSYEQYF; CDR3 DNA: TGCGCCAGCAGGCTCAGGGAGTTGAGCTACGAGCAGTACTTC
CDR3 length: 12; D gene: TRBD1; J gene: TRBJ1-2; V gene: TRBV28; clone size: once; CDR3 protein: CASRTGGNGYTF; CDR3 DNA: TGTGCCAGCAGAACAGGGGGCAATGGCTACACCTTC
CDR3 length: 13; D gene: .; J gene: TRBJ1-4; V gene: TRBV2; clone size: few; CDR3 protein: CASIGGTNEKLFF; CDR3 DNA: TGTGCCAGCATCGGGGGGACTAATGAAAAACTGTTTTTT
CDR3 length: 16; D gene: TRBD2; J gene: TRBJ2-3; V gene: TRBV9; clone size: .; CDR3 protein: CASSPRLAVRTDTQYF; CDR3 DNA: TGTGCCAGCAGCCCCCGACTAGCGGTCCGCACAGATACGCAGTATTTT
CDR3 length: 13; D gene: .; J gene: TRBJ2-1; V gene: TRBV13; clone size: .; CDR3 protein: CASSLIRENEQFF; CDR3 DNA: TGTGCCAGCAGCTTAATACGGGAGAATGAGCAGTTCTTC